The present entry profiles one TCR beta chain with its context. This sample stems from a study of identical twins. This CDR3 is built from 15 residues. V was trimmed by 6 bases and J by 8 bases, leaving 19 bases between them. Per the germline V gene, CDR1 is LGHNA and CDR2 is YSLEER. TCRdb recomputed calls from the 5' RACE reads with MiXCR, one row per CDR3 protein. The data show roughly 540,000 distinct CDR3 sequences, 22% seen once. These data were also filed under a second study, of T cells expressing NK-cell markers. This second study says: Topping the CD3+CD56-NKG2C+ fraction as well were these clonotypes, in a few donors.

This receptor was taken from a woman aged 18-29 years in good health. V is TRBV4-3 and J is TRBJ2-2, with D possibly called TRBD1 or TRBD2 (5 bases each). Sequenced input: CD4+ T cells sorted from blood. CDR3 in amino acids: CASRPGTSLGGELFF. The CDR3 nucleotides are TGCGCCAGCAGGCCCGGGACCTCACTTGGGGGGGAGCTGTTTTTT.